The subject of this entry is one T cell receptor beta chain. The data were taken from a study of somatic mutations in cytotoxic T cells in rheumatoid arthritis. The assay was immunoSEQ multiplex PCR, and TCRdb's table has in-frame clones only and misses some. The sample has approximately 20,000 clones, over 75% seen once. The sequence derives from a man younger than 35 with rheumatoid arthritis. Sequenced sample: CD8+ T cells sorted from blood.

As DNA, the CDR3 is TGTGCCAGCAGTTACTCGGGGGACCTACACAATGAGCAGTTCTTC. Protein product: CASSYSGDLHNEQFF. V is TRBV2 and J is TRBJ2-1, with a tentative D call TRBD2 (6 bases). This CDR3 contains 15 residues. The V end lost 5 bases, the J end lost 5 bases, and 16 bases lay between the germline ends. Germline V CDR1 and CDR2: SNHLY, FYNNEI.